These 23 T cell receptor beta chains were all obtained from the same sample, sequenced in a study of blood T cell repertoires in COVID-19. Profiling relied on immunoSEQ multiplex PCR, and the TCRdb table lists in-frame clones only, not all of them. Of approximately 270,000 clones listed, around 93% were seen once; the top ten hold 1.2%. Input material: PBMCs or T cells enriched from blood (not recorded which). These receptors came from a human donor in a cohort exposed to, infected with or recovered from COVID-19 (not recorded which). The donor label of this sample is uncertain.

This chain links TRBV30 with TRBJ1-5; 10 bases line up with TRBD1. The CDR3 is made up of 15 amino acids. The junction had 6 bases not matched to a gene; V was cut back by 2 bases and J by 5 bases. In germline, CDR1 is GTSNPN, CDR2 SVGIG (reference sequence). The CDR3 DNA is TGTGCCTGGAGTACACGCGGGACAGGGGATCAGCCCCAGCATTTT. It yields the protein CAWSTRGTGDQPQHF.

V usage is TRBV7-2 and J usage is TRBJ2-1; 13 bases align to TRBD2. The CDR3 length is 15 residues. The trim removed 5 bases at V and 9 bases at J, leaving 7 bases unmatched. The germline gives CDR1 SGHTA, CDR2 FQGNSA. DNA of the CDR3: TGTGCCAGCAGCCAGGCGTGGACTAGCGGGGGTGAGCAGTTCTTC. It specifies CASSQAWTSGGEQFF. Full variable domain (outside the CDR3, taken from reference TRBV7-2 and TRBJ2-1): GAGVSQSPSNKVTEKGKDVELRCDPISGHTALYWYRQSLGQGLEFLIYFQGNSAPDKSGLPSDRFSAERTGGSVSTLTIQRTQQEDSAVYLCASSQAWTSGGEQFFGPGTRLTVL.

V usage is TRBV6-1 and J usage is TRBJ1-1; TRBD1 might be the D (5 bases). Germline V gene sequence: CDR1 MNHNS, CDR2 SASEGT. This CDR3 spans 15 amino acids. V lost 2 bases and J 4 bases, leaving 14 bases between the germline ends. The CDR3 here is CASSEFLKGRTEAFF. The CDR3 coding sequence is TGTGCCAGCAGTGAATTTTTGAAGGGGCGCACTGAAGCTTTCTTT.

The genes are TRBV5-6 and TRBJ2-7; 10 nucleotides match TRBD1. This CDR3 spans 15 amino acids. With 4 bases clipped from V and 2 bases from J, the junction kept 6 bases outside the gene matches. Germline V gene data show CDR1 as SGHDT and CDR2 as YYEEEE. The CDR3 region is CASSPGTGATYEQYF. For the CDR3, the DNA is TGTGCCAGCAGCCCCGGGACAGGGGCCACCTACGAGCAGTACTTC.

The chain employs TRBV12-3 or TRBV12-4 and TRBJ2-7; D is possibly TRBD2 (5 bases). The CDR3 loop spans 13 amino acids. Trimming took 1 base from V and 3 from J, leaving 7 bases between them. DNA of the CDR3: TGTGCCAGCAGTTTAGAAGGAGGCTACGAGCAGTACTTC. It codes for CASSLEGGYEQYF.

The V and J genes are TRBV10-3 and TRBJ1-1; no reliable D call. The CDR3 spans 14 residues. Germline CDR1 and CDR2: ENHRY and SYGVKD. V was pared by 6 bases and J by 0 bases, with 11 bases between. The CDR3 nucleotides read TGTGCCATCAGGCTAACAGAAATGAACACTGAAGCTTTCTTT. Amino acid sequence: CAIRLTEMNTEAFF.

The V call is TRBV6-1, the J call TRBJ2-5, with unresolved D. The V end was cut by 0 bases, the J end by 3 bases, with 11 bases between. Germline assignment: CDR1 MNHNS and CDR2 SASEGT. The CDR3 extends over 15 amino acids. DNA for the CDR3: TGTGCCAGCAGTGAAGCGAGCCTAGTAAAAGAGACCCAGTACTTC. Its translation: CASSEASLVKETQYF.

The chain recombines TRBV7-2 with TRBJ1-5; no definite D call. The germline CDR1 and CDR2 sequences are SGHTA and FQGNSA. The V end lost 1 base, the J end lost 4 bases, and 8 bases lay between the germline ends. The CDR3 is 14 amino acids. CDR3 nucleotide sequence: TGTGCCAGCAGCTTAGGTTCGGTAAATCAGCCCCAGCATTTT. Translating gives CASSLGSVNQPQHF.

The J gene is TRBJ2-7, the V gene TRBV2; 9 bases agree with TRBD1. Germline CDR1 SNHLY, CDR2 FYNNEI. The J segment lost 4 bases and the V segment lost 11 bases, leaving 9 bases of the junction unmatched. This CDR3 is built from 13 residues. In DNA, the CDR3 is TGTGCCTGCCTTGCGGACAGGGGTTACGAGCAGTACTTC. Translating it yields CACLADRGYEQYF. The entire variable domain, with the rest obtained from reference TRBV2 and TRBJ2-7, is as follows: EPEVTQTPSHQVTQMGQEVILRCVPISNHLYFYWYRQILGQKVEFLVSFYNNEISEKSEIFDDQFSVERPDGSNFTLKIRSTKLEDSAMYFCACLADRGYEQYFGPGTRLTVT.

The J gene is TRBJ1-2, the V gene TRBV7-2; D may be TRBD1 (6 bases). From germline, CDR1 is SGHTA and CDR2 FQGNSA. The CDR3 has 13 amino acids. With 4 bases removed from V and 6 bases from J, the gap between germline ends came to 12 bases. The CDR3 loop is CASSSTGRDGYTF. The CDR3 nucleotides read TGTGCCAGCAGCTCAACAGGGAGAGATGGCTACACCTTC.

Points on this clone: This sample also contains other DNA sequences that code for the same CDR3. The V call is TRBV11-2, the J call TRBJ1-1; possible D gene TRBD1, 6 bases. V lost 3 bases and J 6 bases, leaving 11 bases between the germline ends. The germline CDR1 and CDR2 sequences are SGHAT and FQNNGV. The CDR3 is made up of 13 amino acids. The CDR3 DNA is TGTGCCAGCAGCTTGGACAGACGGGCTGAAGCTTTCTTT. Encoded protein: CASSLDRRAEAFF.

The chain links TRBV6-5 to TRBJ1-5, with 8 bases matching TRBD1. The CDR3 consists of 15 residues. The ends lost 5 bases at V and 0 bases at J; junction bases unmatched: 3. Germline CDR1 is MNHEY and CDR2 is SVGAGI. CDR3 residues: CASSTQGDSNQPQHF. The CDR3 DNA reads as TGTGCCAGCAGTACACAGGGGGATAGCAATCAGCCCCAGCATTTT.

The rearrangement links TRBV18 to TRBJ1-2; possibly TRBD1 for D (6 bases). Between the trimmed V and J ends, which lost 2 bases and 2 bases, there was a span of 6 bases. CDR3 length equals 13 residues. Looked up from germline, CDR1 is KGHSH and CDR2 is LQKENI. The CDR3 region has the DNA TGTGCCAGCTCACCAAGGGGGAACTATGGCTACACCTTC. Its protein product is CASSPRGNYGYTF.

The rearrangement links TRBV7-2 to TRBJ2-3; the match to TRBD1 covers 7 bases. J gave up 2 bases and V 5 bases, and 10 bases lay outside the gene matches. There are 16 residues in the CDR3. The V gene's germline CDR1 is SGHTA and CDR2 FQGNSA. In nucleotides, the CDR3 is TGTGCCAGCAGCCTGGTATCGGGACAGATCACAGATACGCAGTATTTT. Translation gives CASSLVSGQITDTQYF.

V usage is TRBV7-9 and J usage is TRBJ1-3; 11 bases are a match to TRBD1. The CDR3 sequence is 16 residues long. Unmatched junction bases numbered 7, after V lost 5 bases and J lost 4 bases. Germline CDR1 and CDR2: SEHNR and FQNEAQ (reference sequence). The CDR3: CASSRGQGARGNTIYF. CDR3 coding DNA: TGTGCCAGCAGCCGTGGACAGGGGGCGCGCGGAAACACCATATATTTT.

DNA for the CDR3: TGTGCCAGCTCACCCAAGGGGGATGGCTACACCTTC. Encoded protein: CASSPKGDGYTF. This sequence joins TRBV18 and TRBJ1-2; D is possibly TRBD1 (6 bases). Trimming took off 3 bases at V and 6 bases at J, with 8 bases between the two ends. Germline V gene data show CDR1 as KGHSH and CDR2 as LQKENI. The CDR3 contains 12 residues.

J is TRBJ1-2 and V is TRBV2; 11 bases are a match to TRBD1. This CDR3 is built from 15 residues. V gave up 4 bases and J gave up 6 bases; unmatched junction bases: 7. The germline gives CDR1 SNHLY, CDR2 FYNNEI. The CDR3 nucleotides are TGTGCCAGCAGTGCCGGGACAGGGGGAATGGATGGCTACACCTTC. Protein sequence: CASSAGTGGMDGYTF.

The chain has TRBV27 and TRBJ2-7, with TRBD1 matching over 11 bases. V gave up 6 bases and J gave up 4 bases; unmatched junction bases: 5. The germline V gene encodes CDR1 MNHEY and CDR2 SMNVEV (reference sequence). The CDR3 sequence is 14 residues long. The CDR3 is CASRGQGAEYEQYF. DNA for the CDR3: TGTGCCAGCAGAGGACAGGGGGCCGAGTACGAGCAGTACTTC.

The V and J genes are TRBV30 and TRBJ2-2; tentative D call: TRBD2 (6 bases). The V end was cut by 5 bases, the J end by 1 base, with 11 bases between. This CDR3 has 14 amino acids. Germline V gene lookup returns CDR1 GTSNPN and CDR2 SVGIG (reference sequence). Here the CDR3 reads CAWSGLMNTGELFF. The CDR3 DNA reads as TGTGCCTGGTCGGGACTGATGAACACCGGGGAGCTGTTTTTT.

This clone was found once. The rearrangement links TRBV5-6 to TRBJ2-7, with D possibly being TRBD1 (6 bases). This CDR3 region has 13 residues. CDR1 and CDR2 (germline): SGHDT, YYEEEE. Trimming took off 3 bases at V and 3 bases at J, with 10 bases between the two ends. This CDR3 reads CASSSTGIYEQYF. The DNA of the CDR3 is TGTGCCAGCAGCTCGACAGGCATCTACGAGCAGTACTTC.

The count of this clone is one. This chain links TRBV6-6 with TRBJ2-5; maybe TRBD2 (7 bases). This CDR3 region has 15 residues. Between the trimmed V and J ends, which lost 4 bases and 4 bases, there was a span of 16 bases. Germline loops: CDR1 MNHNY, CDR2 SVGAGI (reference sequence). The CDR3 DNA is TGTGCCAGCAGTTCCCTGGGGGGCGGGGGAGAGACCCAGTACTTC. Translation: CASSSLGGGGETQYF.

CDR3 sequence: CASSLESLTGAHYEQYF. Written as DNA, the CDR3 is TGTGCCAGCAGCTTAGAATCCCTAACAGGGGCCCACTACGAGCAGTACTTC. J is TRBJ2-7 and V is TRBV11-2; 7 nucleotides agree with TRBD1. After removal of 0 bases from V and 3 bases from J, the junction contained 11 bases not matched to a gene. The CDR3 totals 17 residues. Germline assignment: CDR1 SGHAT and CDR2 FQNNGV.

This chain joins TRBV10-3 and TRBJ1-3; a possible D gene is TRBD1 (5 bases). V was cut by 3 bases and J by 7 bases, with 10 bases left in between. This CDR3 is 13 amino acids long. Germline values: CDR1 ENHRY, CDR2 SYGVKD. CDR3 nucleotides: TGTGCCATCAGTGACGGCGGGGGGAACACCATATATTTT. Its protein is CAISDGGGNTIYF.